The rows below give T cell receptor beta chains drawn from one sample of a study of graft-versus-host responses after intestinal transplantation. Libraries were prepared by immunoSEQ multiplex PCR; TCRdb keeps only in-frame clonotypes and omits some of them. The repertoire includes 45,000 to 60,000 clones, nearly 95% of them detected once, and approximately 2.7% sits in the top ten. These TCRs are of unknown antigen specificity. The material was unstimulated CD4+ T cells sorted from spleen or lymph node cells, obtained before transplant. The receptors here all came from a human donor who was the organ donor for an intestinal transplant. CDR3s include the opening cysteine and the closing phenylalanine or tryptophan. The D gene is left open where the match is weak. Some rows have no size entry. The others give once, few or many, or a class for an expanded clone.

V,size,J,D,DNA,CDR3
TRBV28,.,TRBJ2-5,TRBD1,TGTGCCAGCACCAAGACAGGGCGATTGGAGACCCAGTACTTC,CASTKTGRLETQYF
TRBV5-1,.,TRBJ1-1,TRBD1,TGCGCCAGCAGCTTGGCCGGGACAGGGAACACTGAAGCTTTCTTT,CASSLAGTGNTEAFF
TRBV28,.,TRBJ1-2,TRBD1,TGTGCCAGCAGTCCTCCGGGACAGTCCTATGGCTACACCTTC,CASSPPGQSYGYTF
TRBV19,.,TRBJ2-3,TRBD2,TGTGCCAGTAGTATGATAGCGGGAGGGAACACAGATACGCAGTATTTT,CASSMIAGGNTDTQYF
TRBV5-6,.,TRBJ1-5,TRBD1,TGTGCCAGCAGCTATCAGGGGGCGGGCAATCAGCCCCAGCATTTT,CASSYQGAGNQPQHF
TRBV27,.,TRBJ2-5,.,TGTGCCAGCAGTTTATTCCTAGCGCCTCAAGAGACCCAGTACTTC,CASSLFLAPQETQYF
TRBV21-1,few,TRBJ2-1,.,TGTGCCAGCAGCAAAACAGGGAGCTCCTACAATGAGCAGTTCTTC,CASSKTGSSYNEQFF
TRBV29-1,once,TRBJ2-2,.,TGCAGCGCCAGCTCCGCGGGGGAGCTGTTTTTT,CSASSAGELFF
TRBV7-2,.,TRBJ2-1,TRBD1,TGTGCCAGCAGCCGAGACAGGGCTCCCTACAATGAGCAGTTCTTC,CASSRDRAPYNEQFF
TRBV5-6,.,TRBJ2-7,TRBD1,TGTGCCAGCAGCCTGGCAGGACAGGGCACCTACGAGCAGTACTTC,CASSLAGQGTYEQYF
TRBV19,.,TRBJ1-5,.,TGTGCCAGTAGTATAGTGGGGGTTAGCAATCAGCCCCAGCATTTT,CASSIVGVSNQPQHF
TRBV7-6,.,TRBJ2-1,.,TGTGCCAGCAGCTTAGGGGGAGCAGGCCTCAATGAGCAGTTCTTC,CASSLGGAGLNEQFF
TRBV4-3,once,TRBJ2-1,.,TGCGCCAGCAGCCAAGGTTGGGGGGTCTCCTACAATGAGCAGTTCTTC,CASSQGWGVSYNEQFF
TRBV7-3,once,TRBJ2-3,TRBD2,TGTGCCAGCAGCTCCGGACTAGAGGGCACAGATACGCAGTATTTT,CASSSGLEGTDTQYF
TRBV7-9,.,TRBJ2-2,.,TGTGCCAGCAGCATACCTGGAGCAAGGGGCACCGGGGAGCTGTTTTTT,CASSIPGARGTGELFF
TRBV2,.,TRBJ2-4,.,TGTGCCAGCAGTGAAACCGGGACCAAAAACATTCAGTACTTC,CASSETGTKNIQYF
TRBV7-8,.,TRBJ1-5,.,TGTGCCAGCAGCTTCAGGGTGGGGCAGCCCCAGCATTTT,CASSFRVGQPQHF
TRBV6-5,.,TRBJ1-3,TRBD1,TGTGCCAGCAGTGGAGGACAGGGCTCTGGAAACACCATATATTTT,CASSGGQGSGNTIYF
TRBV28,.,TRBJ2-7,TRBD1,TGTGCCAGCAGTGAACGCCAACAGGGGTTGTACTTC,CASSERQQGLYF
TRBV6-5,.,TRBJ1-5,.,TGTGCCAGCAGTTACTCGAAAGGGGCAGGTCAGCCCCAGCATTTT,CASSYSKGAGQPQHF
TRBV6-1,.,TRBJ1-4,.,TGTGCCAGCAGTGAAGCAAGGACAACGGTTGCGGAAAAACTGTTTTTT,CASSEARTTVAEKLFF
TRBV11-3,.,TRBJ2-1,.,TGTGCCAGCAGCTTCGGATACGGGTACAATGAGCAGTTCTTC,CASSFGYGYNEQFF
TRBV2,.,TRBJ2-7,TRBD2,TGTGCCAGCACCCCGAGACTAGCGGGAGCGGGTGAGCAGTACTTC,CASTPRLAGAGEQYF
TRBV10-3,.,TRBJ2-1,TRBD2,TGTGCCATCAGTGAGTTACTAGCGGGAGGACAACGCTCCTACAATGAGCAGTTCTTC,CAISELLAGGQRSYNEQFF
TRBV6-1,once,TRBJ2-3,TRBD1,TGTGCCACCGGGACAGGGTTCCCAGATACGCAGTATTTT,CATGTGFPDTQYF
TRBV11-2,.,TRBJ1-3,.,TGTGCCAGCAGCTTTAGCACCTACGTCTCTGGAAACACCATATATTTT,CASSFSTYVSGNTIYF
TRBV20-1,.,TRBJ2-5,.,TGCAGTGCTAATCGGGGGGAGACCCAGTACTTC,CSANRGETQYF
TRBV29-1,.,TRBJ2-1,.,TGCAGCGTGGGCAGGGGACACAATGAGCAGTTCTTC,CSVGRGHNEQFF
TRBV2,.,TRBJ2-1,.,TGTGCCAGCAAGGGAGACGGAATGGATGAGCAGTTCTTC,CASKGDGMDEQFF
TRBV28,.,TRBJ2-3,.,TGTGCCACCTTAACCCATGGGGGTTCAGATACGCAGTATTTT,CATLTHGGSDTQYF
TRBV28,.,TRBJ2-1,TRBD1,TGTGCCAGCAGATGGACAGGGGGCGGTTTCAATGAGCAGTTCTTC,CASRWTGGGFNEQFF
TRBV29-1,.,TRBJ1-5,.,TGCAGCGTTGCGTACAGGGGCAATCAGCCCCAGCATTTT,CSVAYRGNQPQHF
TRBV5-4,once,TRBJ2-7,TRBD2,TGTGCCAGCAGCCCGGCCCTAGCGGGGAGCTCCTACGAGCAGTACTTC,CASSPALAGSSYEQYF
TRBV10-1,.,TRBJ2-1,.,TGCGCCAGCTTCAGGAGCTCCTACAATGAGCAGTTCTTC,CASFRSSYNEQFF
TRBV30,.,TRBJ1-4,TRBD1,TGTGCCTGGAGGACCGACAGGGCGGAAAAACTGTTTTTT,CAWRTDRAEKLFF
TRBV2,.,TRBJ1-5,TRBD1,TGTGCCAGCAGTACCACAGGGGGCGGTCAGCCCCAGCATTTT,CASSTTGGGQPQHF
TRBV11-3,.,TRBJ2-7,.,TGTGCCAGCAGCCTACGCCGGGACCCCGCAGGGGAGCAGTACTTC,CASSLRRDPAGEQYF
TRBV4-3,.,TRBJ2-7,TRBD2,TGCGCCAGCAGCCAAGATCTAGCGGGAGACGAGCAGTACTTC,CASSQDLAGDEQYF
TRBV29-1,.,TRBJ2-5,.,TGCAGCGTTGAATGGCGTGAGACCCAGTACTTC,CSVEWRETQYF
TRBV5-1,.,TRBJ2-3,TRBD2,TGCGCCAGCAGCTTGACTAGCGTGGCAGATACGCAGTATTTT,CASSLTSVADTQYF
TRBV6-6,.,TRBJ2-3,.,TGTGCCAGCAGTTACCGGCGGAGCGGAAATACGCAGTATTTT,CASSYRRSGNTQYF
TRBV4-2,.,TRBJ1-1,.,TGTGCCAGAAGCTCGAGGGCAGGGGAGGACACTGAAGCTTTCTTT,CARSSRAGEDTEAFF
TRBV5-1,.,TRBJ1-2,.,TGCGCCAGCAGCTTGTTATCCCAGGGCAATGGCTACACCTTC,CASSLLSQGNGYTF
TRBV6-1,.,TRBJ2-1,TRBD2,TGTGCCAGCAGTGGTAGCGGGAGCGGGGACAATGAGCAGTTCTTC,CASSGSGSGDNEQFF
TRBV6-4,.,TRBJ2-7,.,TGTGCCAGCACCAAACCTAATAGGGGCGAGCAGTACTTC,CASTKPNRGEQYF
TRBV7-9,.,TRBJ2-5,TRBD2,TGTGCCAGCAGCCCCCATAGCGGGAGAGAGACCCAGTACTTC,CASSPHSGRETQYF
TRBV6-5,.,TRBJ2-7,.,TGTGCCAGCAGTTGGTTAGGGGGGTTCTCCTACGAGCAGTACTTC,CASSWLGGFSYEQYF
TRBV6-6,.,TRBJ1-6,TRBD1,TGTGCCAGCAGCCAAATGACAGGGATAAGAAATTCACCCCTCCACTTT,CASSQMTGIRNSPLHF
TRBV2,.,TRBJ1-3,.,TGTGCCAGCAGTGACACGCCCGGAAACACCATATATTTT,CASSDTPGNTIYF